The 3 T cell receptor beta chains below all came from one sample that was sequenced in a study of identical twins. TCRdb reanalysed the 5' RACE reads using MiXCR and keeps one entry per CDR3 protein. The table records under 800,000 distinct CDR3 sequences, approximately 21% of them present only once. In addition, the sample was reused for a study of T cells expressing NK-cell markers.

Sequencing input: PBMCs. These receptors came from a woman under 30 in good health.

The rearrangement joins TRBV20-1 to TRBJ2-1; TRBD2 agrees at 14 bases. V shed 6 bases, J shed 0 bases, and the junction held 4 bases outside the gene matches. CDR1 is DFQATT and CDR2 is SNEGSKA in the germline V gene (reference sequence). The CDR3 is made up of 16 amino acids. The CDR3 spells CSAGTSGGLSYNEQFF. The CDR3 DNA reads TGCAGTGCCGGGACTAGCGGGGGCCTCTCCTACAATGAGCAGTTCTTC.

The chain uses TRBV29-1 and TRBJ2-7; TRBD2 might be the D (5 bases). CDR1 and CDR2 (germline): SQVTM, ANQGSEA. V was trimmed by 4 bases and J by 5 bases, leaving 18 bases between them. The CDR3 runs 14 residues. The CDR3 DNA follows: TGCAGCGTTGGAGGTTTTGCGGGTTTCGACGAGCAGTACTTC. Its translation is CSVGGFAGFDEQYF.

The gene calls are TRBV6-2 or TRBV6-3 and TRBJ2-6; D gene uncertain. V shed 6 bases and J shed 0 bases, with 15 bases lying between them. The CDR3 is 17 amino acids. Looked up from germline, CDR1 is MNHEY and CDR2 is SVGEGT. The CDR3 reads CASRKALSGSGANVLTF. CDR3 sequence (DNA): TGTGCCAGCAGGAAAGCCCTGTCCGGCTCTGGGGCCAACGTCCTGACTTTC.